These 20 T cell receptor beta chains share one sample of origin, sequenced in a study of cytomegalovirus exposure and HLA in healthy donors. Use of 60 Vbeta and 13 Jbeta primers characterized the PCR. This table comes from immunoSEQ multiplex PCR, and its TCRdb copy is limited to in-frame clones, with some not included. The data contain 76,000 or so clones, 78% of them seen just once; the ten biggest clones take up roughly 8.9%. Sequenced: PBMCs. The source of these receptors is a woman aged 40 to 50 in good health and CMV-seropositive.

The chain is built from TRBV5-1 and TRBJ1-2; TRBD1 is a possible D gene (6 bases). The germline V and J ends were trimmed by 5 bases and 6 bases, with 14 bases remaining between them. CDR3 length: 13 residues. Germline V CDR1 and CDR2: SGHRS, YFSETQ. Written as DNA, the CDR3 is TGCGCCAGCAGAGCAGGGGCGGGCAATGGCTACACCTTC. Translating gives CASRAGAGNGYTF.

This chain connects TRBV28 to TRBJ1-6, with a weak D call TRBD1 (6 bases). Germline lookup yields CDR1 MDHEN and CDR2 SYDVKM. This CDR3 contains 16 residues. Trimming left V 5 bases short and J 8 bases short, with 19 bases between. CDR3: CASSLLLTGRDSPLHF. The CDR3 DNA reads TGTGCCAGCAGTCTCCTCTTAACAGGGAGGGATTCACCCCTCCACTTT.

The chain recombines TRBV7-9 with TRBJ1-4; D may be TRBD1 (5 bases). V lost 4 bases to trimming and J lost 7 bases, with 10 bases between them. This CDR3 has 13 amino acids. Germline CDR1 is SEHNR and CDR2 is FQNEAQ (reference sequence). The CDR3 region has the DNA TGTGCCAGCAGCTACCCAGGGATTGAAAAACTGTTTTTT. Translation: CASSYPGIEKLFF.

The count of this clone is one. The chain carries TRBV28 and TRBJ2-5; 11 positions match TRBD2. J gave up 4 bases and V 6 bases, and 13 bases lay outside the gene matches. Germline CDR1 MDHEN, CDR2 SYDVKM. The CDR3 spans 17 residues. DNA of the CDR3: TGTGCCAGCAGCCGCATGGGACTAGCGGCGGGTGGAGAGACCCAGTACTTC. As protein: CASSRMGLAAGGETQYF.

This chain uses TRBV7-2 with TRBJ1-1; maybe TRBD1 (5 bases). The CDR3 spans 13 residues. The germline CDR1 and CDR2 sequences are SGHTA and FQGNSA. V lost 4 bases and J 5 bases, leaving 11 bases between the germline ends. CDR3 protein: CASSYTRVTEAFF. The DNA of the CDR3 is TGTGCCAGCAGCTACACCAGGGTAACTGAAGCTTTCTTT. The whole variable domain, remainder taken from reference TRBV7-2 and TRBJ1-1, is GAGVSQSPSNKVTEKGKDVELRCDPISGHTALYWYRQSLGQGLEFLIYFQGNSAPDKSGLPSDRFSAERTGGSVSTLTIQRTQQEDSAVYLCASSYTRVTEAFFGQGTRLTVV.

This chain joins TRBV10-3 and TRBJ2-7; 9 nucleotides line up with TRBD1. Germline V gives CDR1 ENHRY, CDR2 SYGVKD. The J segment lost 0 bases and the V segment lost 0 bases, leaving 3 bases of the junction unmatched. The CDR3 has 16 amino acids. This CDR3 is CAISESRDRVSYEQYF. The CDR3 region has the DNA TGTGCCATCAGTGAGTCGAGGGACAGGGTCTCCTACGAGCAGTACTTC.

In its sample, this clone was seen a few times. CDR3 protein: CAISEGQHRFF. CDR3 nucleotides: TGTGCCATCAGTGAGGGACAGCATCGGTTCTTC. The gene calls are TRBV10-3 and TRBJ2-1, with a weak D call TRBD1 (6 bases). Germline V gene sequence: CDR1 ENHRY, CDR2 SYGVKD. Trimming removed 2 bases at V and 15 bases at J, with 11 bases between. The CDR3 is made up of 11 amino acids.

The V and J genes are TRBV19 and TRBJ2-3; 12 bases align to TRBD2. The CDR3 extends over 15 amino acids. The germline gives CDR1 LNHDA, CDR2 SQIVND (reference sequence). The trim removed 9 bases at V and 3 bases at J, leaving 7 bases unmatched. This CDR3 is CASQLAGGRTDTQYF. In DNA, the CDR3 is TGTGCCAGCCAGCTAGCGGGGGGGAGAACAGATACGCAGTATTTT.

The chain combines TRBV30 with TRBJ1-1; no clear D. Deletions cut 0 bases from V and 6 bases from J, with 23 bases between. The CDR3 has 17 residues. Germline loops: CDR1 GTSNPN, CDR2 SVGIG (reference sequence). CDR3 in amino acids: CAWSVGVNPWEPSEAFF. The CDR3, as DNA: TGTGCCTGGAGTGTAGGAGTGAACCCTTGGGAGCCGTCTGAAGCTTTCTTT.

V and J are TRBV27 and TRBJ1-6; D is possibly TRBD1 (6 bases). V lost 6 bases to trimming and J lost 9 bases, with 12 bases between them. This CDR3 region has 13 residues. Germline CDR1 and CDR2: MNHEY and SMNVEV (reference sequence). The CDR3 protein is CASRPAGVSPLHF. The CDR3 nucleotides are TGTGCCAGCAGGCCGGCAGGGGTTTCACCCCTCCACTTT.

The chain couples TRBV19 to TRBJ1-2, with 8 bases identical to TRBD1. The germline V gene encodes CDR1 LNHDA and CDR2 SQIVND (reference sequence). This CDR3 has 15 residues. With 7 bases clipped from V and 1 base from J, the junction kept 8 bases outside the gene matches. The CDR3 nucleotides are TGTGCCAGTAATCCTCCGGGACAGGATAACTATGGCTACACCTTC. Translation gives CASNPPGQDNYGYTF.

This clone was seen more than once but under ten times. The V call is TRBV11-2, the J call TRBJ2-1, with 10 positions matching TRBD2. The CDR3 runs to 16 residues. Trimming removed 1 base from V and 3 bases from J; junction bases left unmatched: 3. Germline V CDR1 and CDR2: SGHAT, FQNNGV. This CDR3 is CASSLGPSGGYNEQFF. CDR3 DNA: TGTGCCAGCAGCTTAGGACCTAGCGGGGGCTACAATGAGCAGTTCTTC.

The count of this clone is one. The genes are TRBV5-1 and TRBJ2-7; 7 bases are shared with TRBD1. V gave up 4 bases and J gave up 0 bases; unmatched junction bases: 4. The CDR3 sequence is 14 residues long. CDR1 SGHRS and CDR2 YFSETQ come from the germline V gene. In DNA, the CDR3 is TGCGCCAGCAGCCCTGGGACAGACTCCTACGAGCAGTACTTC. Amino acid sequence: CASSPGTDSYEQYF.

V is TRBV6-5 and J is TRBJ1-1; TRBD1 aligns across 8 bases. V trimming: 7 bases; J trimming: 5 bases; junction bases outside the gene matches: 6. CDR1 and CDR2 from the germline V gene are MNHEY and SVGAGI. CDR3 length: 13 residues. CDR3 region: CASMPDRGTEAFF. The CDR3 coding sequence is TGTGCCAGCATGCCCGACAGGGGAACTGAAGCTTTCTTT.

The table lists this clone with a few counts. V usage is TRBV14 and J usage is TRBJ1-1; 8 nucleotides align to TRBD1. CDR1 SGHDN and CDR2 FVKESK come from the germline V gene. This CDR3 comprises 14 residues. Trimming removed 5 bases from V and 2 bases from J; junction bases left unmatched: 4. This CDR3 is CASSFGQGNTEAFF. DNA of the CDR3: TGTGCCAGCAGCTTTGGACAGGGCAACACTGAAGCTTTCTTT.

The chain has TRBV5-6 and TRBJ1-5; perhaps TRBD1 as D (5 bases). This CDR3 has 14 residues. V was clipped by 2 bases and J by 7 bases, with 13 bases between them. Germline CDR1 is SGHDT and CDR2 is YYEEEE. The CDR3, as DNA: TGTGCCAGCAGCTTTTGGAGGGGTAGCCAGCCCCAGCATTTT. As protein: CASSFWRGSQPQHF.

This clone occurred a few times. This chain uses TRBV14 with TRBJ1-2; possible D gene TRBD1, 6 bases. Trimming pared 0 bases from V and 5 bases from J, leaving 16 bases between. This CDR3 spans 16 amino acids. The germline V gene has CDR1 SGHDN and CDR2 FVKESK. This CDR3 is CASSQDGRGVKYGYTF. The CDR3 nucleotides are TGTGCCAGCAGCCAAGATGGCAGGGGAGTGAAGTATGGCTACACCTTC.

This chain links TRBV9 with TRBJ2-7, with 9 bases that match TRBD2. This CDR3 comprises 15 residues. The trim removed 3 bases at V and 2 bases at J, leaving 6 bases unmatched. Germline V gives CDR1 SGDLS, CDR2 YYNGEE. CDR3 amino acids: CASSALAGPTYEQYF. CDR3 coding DNA: TGTGCCAGCAGCGCGCTAGCGGGGCCCACCTACGAGCAGTACTTC.

V is TRBV23-1 and J is TRBJ2-1, with 7 bases aligning to TRBD2. TRBV23-1 falls under the ORF class, with uncertain function. This CDR3 spans 15 amino acids. Unmatched junction bases numbered 5, after V lost 4 bases and J lost 2 bases. CDR3 in DNA: TGCGCCAGCAGTCGGGGAGGGAGGACCTACAATGAGCAGTTCTTC. This gives the protein CASSRGGRTYNEQFF.

The chain combines TRBV7-4 with TRBJ2-1; 7 nucleotides align to TRBD1. The CDR3 runs to 15 residues. Germline assignment: CDR1 SGHVT and CDR2 SQSDAQ. V shed 10 bases, J shed 6 bases, and the junction held 15 bases outside the gene matches. The CDR3 DNA reads TGTGCCATGGACAGGCCCGCCTTTTTTCCCAATGAGCAGTTCTTC. This encodes CAMDRPAFFPNEQFF.